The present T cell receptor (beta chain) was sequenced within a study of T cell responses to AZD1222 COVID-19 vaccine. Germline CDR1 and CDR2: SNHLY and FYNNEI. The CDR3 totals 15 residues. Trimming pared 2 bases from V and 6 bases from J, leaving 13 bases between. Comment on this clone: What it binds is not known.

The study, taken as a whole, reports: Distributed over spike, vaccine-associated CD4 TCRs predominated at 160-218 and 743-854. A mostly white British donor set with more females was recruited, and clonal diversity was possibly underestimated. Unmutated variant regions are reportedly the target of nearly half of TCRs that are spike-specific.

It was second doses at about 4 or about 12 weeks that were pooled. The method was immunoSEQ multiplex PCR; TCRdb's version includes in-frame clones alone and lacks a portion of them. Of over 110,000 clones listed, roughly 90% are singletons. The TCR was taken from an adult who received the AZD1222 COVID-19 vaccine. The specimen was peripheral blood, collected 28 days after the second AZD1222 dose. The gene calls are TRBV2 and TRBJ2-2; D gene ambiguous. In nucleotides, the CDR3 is TGTGCCAGCAGTGAATTAGCTAGAGGTTCCGGGGAGCTGTTTTTT. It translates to CASSELARGSGELFF. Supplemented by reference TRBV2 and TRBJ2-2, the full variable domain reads EPEVTQTPSHQVTQMGQEVILRCVPISNHLYFYWYRQILGQKVEFLVSFYNNEISEKSEIFDDQFSVERPDGSNFTLKIRSTKLEDSAMYFCASSELARGSGELFFGEGSRLTVL.